The 18 T cell receptor beta chains in this list originate from one sample, sequenced in a study of shared clonotypes between healthy human individuals. TCRdb keeps only in-frame clones here, not all; method: immunoSEQ multiplex PCR. The sample comprises 2 million to 2.5 million clones, 90% to 95% of which are singletons, and approximately 0.37% rests with the top ten. Sequencing was done on a sample of naive CD4+ T cells from PBMCs. Subset here: CD45RA+ positively selected. Receptors were obtained from a man aged 18 to 29 in good health. Some clones in this sample may be carry-over from other donors' samples.

The J gene is TRBJ2-7, the V gene TRBV7-5; no check of the table's D call, TRBD1, against the DNA was made. TRBV7-5 is annotated as a pseudogene. CDR3 length equals 18 residues. The CDR3 reads CVRSTSPTTIQGVYEQYF. CDR3 bases: TGTGTCAGAAGCACAAGCCCAACGACCATACAGGGGGTCTACGAGCAGTACTTC.

This chain uses TRBV5-3 with TRBJ1-4; D gene uncertain. TRBV5-3 is placed among ORFs of uncertain function. The ends were cut back, 1 base at V and 5 bases at J, with 9 bases in the middle. This CDR3 spans 14 amino acids. The CDR3 region has the DNA TGTGCCAGAAGCTTGCTTTCACTAAATGAAAAACTGTTTTTT. Translation: CARSLLSLNEKLFF.

This sequence joins TRBV7-9 and TRBJ2-1; D perhaps matches TRBD2 (6 bases). CDR1 and CDR2 (germline): SEHNR, FQNEAQ (reference sequence). CDR3 length: 15 amino acids. V lost 4 bases and J 1 base, leaving 11 bases between the germline ends. In DNA form, the CDR3 reads TGTGCCAGCAGCTCCCGGGACTCATCCTACAATGAGCAGTTCTTC. Translated: CASSSRDSSYNEQFF.

The genes are TRBV9 and TRBJ1-5; D is ambiguous. This CDR3 is built from 16 residues. The germline CDR1 and CDR2 sequences are SGDLS and YYNGEE. The V end was cut by 4 bases, the J end by 0 bases, with 14 bases between. Here the CDR3 reads CASSPEAEHSNQPQHF. As DNA, the CDR3 is TGTGCCAGCAGCCCCGAGGCGGAACATAGCAATCAGCCCCAGCATTTT.

This chain connects TRBV9 to TRBJ2-3, with TRBD2 matching over 7 bases. The CDR3 runs 16 residues. Trimming cost V 4 bases and J 4 bases; bases outside gene matches: 12. The germline V gene has CDR1 SGDLS and CDR2 YYNGEE. The CDR3 nucleotides read TGTGCCAGCAGCCCTCGGGGAGGGATGAGACCAGATACGCAGTATTTT. Translating it yields CASSPRGGMRPDTQYF.

The J gene is TRBJ2-7, the V gene TRBV5-4; TRBD1 agrees at 9 bases. CDR3 length: 16 amino acids. The germline V gene encodes CDR1 SGHNT and CDR2 YYREEE (reference sequence). Trimming took 4 bases from V and 2 from J; bases not matched to a gene: 10. The CDR3 here is CASSTLNRDRAYEQYF. Written as DNA, the CDR3 is TGTGCCAGCAGCACTCTCAACCGGGACAGGGCCTACGAGCAGTACTTC.

The chain couples TRBV9 to TRBJ2-3; weak D call: TRBD1 (6 bases). Between the trimmed V and J ends, which lost 6 bases and 0 bases, there was a span of 8 bases. Germline-derived CDR1 and CDR2 are SGDLS and YYNGEE. The CDR3 sequence is 13 residues long. The CDR3 nucleotides are TGTGCCAGCAACAGGGCTAGCACAGATACGCAGTATTTT. Translating it yields CASNRASTDTQYF.

The rearrangement uses TRBV6-6 and TRBJ2-2; D is possibly TRBD1 (6 bases). CDR1 is MNHNY and CDR2 is SVGAGI in the germline V gene (reference sequence). This CDR3 is built from 13 residues. V was trimmed by 5 bases and J by 8 bases, leaving 12 bases between them. CDR3 sequence (DNA): TGTGCCAGCAGTCACAGGGTATCGGGGGAGCTGTTTTTT. Its translation: CASSHRVSGELFF.

The chain recombines TRBV5-5 with TRBJ2-6; D is undetermined. The V gene's germline CDR1 is SGHKS and CDR2 YYEKEE (reference sequence). Trimming cost V 0 bases and J 0 bases, with 7 bases left between them. The CDR3 runs 16 residues. In nucleotides, the CDR3 is TGTGCCAGCAGCTTGGTTCGGGCCTCTGGGGCCAACGTCCTGACTTTC. It codes for CASSLVRASGANVLTF.

The count of this clone is one. The rearrangement links TRBV7-3 to TRBJ2-5, with unresolved D. V shed 2 bases and J shed 5 bases, with 12 bases lying between them. The CDR3 runs 14 residues. The germline CDR1 and CDR2 sequences are SGHTA and FQGTGA. As DNA, the CDR3 is TGTGCCAGCAGCTTAGGGCCCCAGGCGGAGACCCAGTACTTC. Protein product: CASSLGPQAETQYF.

This clone showed up just once. This chain joins TRBV6-5 and TRBJ1-5; D is perhaps TRBD1 (5 bases). CDR3 length equals 14 residues. V was pared by 2 bases and J by 5 bases, with 10 bases between. Germline CDR1 is MNHEY and CDR2 is SVGAGI. CDR3 nucleotides: TGTGCCAGCAGTTACAATTCGGGGGATCAGCCCCAGCATTTT. Translation gives CASSYNSGDQPQHF.

The rearrangement uses TRBV5-1 and TRBJ1-3; D remains unclear. The CDR3 is 16 residues long. Per the germline V gene, CDR1 is SGHRS and CDR2 is YFSETQ. The V and J ends lost 0 bases and 4 bases respectively, with 14 bases between them. The CDR3 DNA sequence: TGCGCCAGCAGCTTGGGGCCCCGGGATTCGGGAAACACCATATATTTT. Its translation: CASSLGPRDSGNTIYF.

This sequence joins TRBV6-5 and TRBJ2-2; the D is unclear. Germline V gene lookup returns CDR1 MNHEY and CDR2 SVGAGI. Trimming removed 10 bases from V and 4 bases from J, with 13 bases in between. The CDR3 extends over 13 amino acids. In DNA, the CDR3 is TGTGCCACCCGAAAAGAAGGCACCGGGGAGCTGTTTTTT. This encodes CATRKEGTGELFF.

The genes are TRBV28 and TRBJ2-3; D is unresolved. The germline V gene encodes CDR1 MDHEN and CDR2 SYDVKM. The CDR3 loop spans 14 amino acids. V dropped 2 bases and J dropped 6 bases, with 12 bases sitting between them. The CDR3 DNA sequence: TGTGCCAGCAGTTTAATAGGGTACGCCGATACGCAGTATTTT. Amino acid sequence: CASSLIGYADTQYF.

The chain employs TRBV6-6 and TRBJ1-5; unclear D gene. V was pared by 10 bases and J by 2 bases, with 15 bases between. CDR3 length: 14 amino acids. CDR1 is MNHNY, CDR2 SVGAGI, per germline (reference sequence). The CDR3 loop is CATCLGGGNQPQHF. Here the CDR3 DNA reads TGTGCCACATGCCTAGGAGGTGGCAATCAGCCCCAGCATTTT.

About this clone itself: The same CDR3 is also encoded by other DNA sequences in this sample. The chain recombines TRBV28 with TRBJ1-1; D is possibly TRBD1 (6 bases). The CDR3 is 12 residues long. Germline CDR1 MDHEN, CDR2 SYDVKM. V gave up 5 bases and J gave up 5 bases, with 9 bases separating them. The CDR3 region is CASSPQGTEAFF. DNA for the CDR3: TGTGCCAGCAGTCCGCAGGGGACTGAAGCTTTCTTT.

A note on this clone: This specimen includes other DNA sequences encoding the same CDR3. The chain couples TRBV11-3 to TRBJ2-7; a possible D gene is TRBD2 (6 bases). Looked up from germline, CDR1 is SGHNT and CDR2 is YENEEA. V was trimmed by 5 bases and J by 2 bases, leaving 16 bases between them. The CDR3 contains 15 residues. In nucleotides, the CDR3 is TGTGCCAGCAGCCCCGGAGGTAGCGGAGCCTACGAGCAGTACTTC. Protein product: CASSPGGSGAYEQYF.

This clone was recorded once. The V call is TRBV19, the J call TRBJ1-4; D is unresolved. V lost 5 bases and J 8 bases, leaving 3 bases between the germline ends. Germline values: CDR1 LNHDA, CDR2 SQIVND (reference sequence). This CDR3 is 10 amino acids long. The CDR3 sequence is CASSQEKLFF. As DNA, the CDR3 is TGTGCCAGTAGTCAAGAAAAACTGTTTTTT.